The 17 T cell receptor beta chains presented below share a single source sample, sequenced in a study of blood T cell repertoires in COVID-19 (dated by TCRdb to 2018 to 2021). Receptor libraries were prepared by the immunoSEQ multiplex PCR assay. This immuneACCESS table, as held by TCRdb, lists in-frame sequences with V and J called but not all clones. Of the missing ones, under half trace to an unresolved V gene in checked studies; the others have no known cause. Present in this sample are 200,000 to 300,000 clones, 75% to 90% of which were seen just once. Together, the top ten hold around 6.9% of the sample. The sample was peripheral blood. These TCRs come from a man in his 60s who had recovered from COVID-19.

The chain has TRBV12-5 and TRBJ2-1, with 7 positions matching TRBD2. The length of the CDR3 is 15 residues. Trimming at V came to 5 bases and at J to 9 bases, leaving 13 bases not matched to a gene. Looked up from germline, CDR1 is LGHNT and CDR2 is FRNRAP. The CDR3 reads CASGLQSGVGGEQFF. In nucleotides, the CDR3 is TGTGCTAGTGGTCTACAAAGCGGGGTCGGGGGTGAGCAGTTCTTC.

The rearrangement links TRBV9 to TRBJ2-7, with D perhaps TRBD1 (6 bases). This CDR3 contains 14 residues. Trimming left V 0 bases short and J 4 bases short, with 11 bases between. CDR1 and CDR2 (germline): SGDLS, YYNGEE. CDR3 sequence reads: CASSVGGRGYEQYF. The CDR3 region has the DNA TGTGCCAGCAGCGTAGGCGGCAGGGGATACGAGCAGTACTTC.

V gene TRBV7-9 combines with J gene TRBJ1-1; the match to TRBD1 covers 8 bases. The CDR3 is made up of 15 amino acids. Germline V lookup: CDR1 SEHNR, CDR2 FQNEAQ (reference sequence). V was clipped by 3 bases and J by 5 bases; unmatched bases: 8. Here the CDR3 reads CASSFGTGGRTEAFF. The CDR3, as DNA: TGTGCCAGCAGCTTTGGGACAGGAGGGCGGACTGAAGCTTTCTTT.

As regards this clone: This CDR3 is also generated by other DNA sequences in the sample. The chain recombines TRBV19 with TRBJ2-5; TRBD2 agrees at 7 bases. With 3 bases clipped from V and 5 bases from J, the junction kept 0 bases outside the gene matches. The germline CDR1 and CDR2 sequences are LNHDA and SQIVND (reference sequence). This CDR3 has 12 residues. The DNA for the CDR3 is TGTGCCAGTAGTATGGGAGGGGAGACCCAGTACTTC. It translates to CASSMGGETQYF.

J is TRBJ2-7 and V is TRBV10-1; a possible D gene is TRBD1 (6 bases). Germline CDR1 is WNHNN and CDR2 is SYGVQD (reference sequence). This CDR3 is built from 17 residues. V dropped 6 bases and J dropped 0 bases, with 21 bases sitting between them. The CDR3 here is CASRKLVGQRSSYEQYV. The DNA for the CDR3 is TGCGCCAGCAGAAAACTCGTGGGACAAAGGAGCTCCTACGAGCAGTACGTC.

This chain joins TRBV12-5 and TRBJ1-6; 8 nucleotides agree with TRBD1. Trimming at V came to 0 bases and at J to 0 bases, leaving 16 bases not matched to a gene. This CDR3 is 22 amino acids long. Germline CDR1 LGHNT, CDR2 FRNRAP. The CDR3 DNA sequence: TGTGCTAGTGGTTTGGTACTCCGGGACAGGATAGAGGGGGGCTCCTATAATTCACCCCTCCACTTT. It translates to CASGLVLRDRIEGGSYNSPLHF.

This chain uses TRBV15 with TRBJ2-1; 12 bases line up with TRBD2. Germline CDR1 reads LNHNV; CDR2 reads YYDKDF (reference sequence). The J segment lost 1 base and the V segment lost 2 bases, leaving 3 bases of the junction unmatched. This CDR3 has 17 amino acids. The DNA for the CDR3 is TGTGCCACCAGCAGATCTGGGACTAGCGGGTCCTACAATGAGCAGTTCTTC. Protein: CATSRSGTSGSYNEQFF.

The J gene is TRBJ2-1, the V gene TRBV30; TRBD2 agrees at 13 bases. CDR1 is GTSNPN, CDR2 SVGIG, per germline (reference sequence). CDR3 size: 13 residues. The V and J ends lost 4 bases and 15 bases, in that order; junction bases with no gene match: 9. In nucleotides, the CDR3 is TGTGCCTGGAAAACTAGCGGGGGGGGAGTTTCGTTCTTC. Translating gives CAWKTSGGGVSFF.

In this sample, this clone turned up once. The chain employs TRBV5-1 and TRBJ2-1, with TRBD1 identical over 9 bases. The V gene's germline CDR1 is SGHRS and CDR2 YFSETQ. The CDR3 extends over 17 amino acids. V lost 3 bases, J lost 0 bases, and 7 bases stayed unmatched. Written as DNA, the CDR3 is TGCGCCAGCAGCTATGGGACAGGGCCCTTCTCCTACAATGAGCAGTTCTTC. Translated: CASSYGTGPFSYNEQFF.

This clone has only one observation. The J gene is TRBJ2-2, the V gene TRBV6-5, with D uncertain. The CDR3 sequence is 13 residues long. Germline assignment: CDR1 MNHEY and CDR2 SVGAGI. Trimming removed 6 bases from V and 1 base from J, with 6 bases in between. The CDR3 loop reads CASSQQNTGELFF. The CDR3 region has the DNA TGTGCCAGCAGCCAACAGAACACCGGGGAGCTGTTTTTT.

As DNA, the CDR3 is TGTGCCAGCAGCGAGCCCGGGACTAGAAGTCTGTACGTC. Protein product: CASSEPGTRSLYV. J is TRBJ2-7 and V is TRBV3-1 (or the pseudogene TRBV3-2); 8 positions match TRBD2. V shed 5 bases, J shed 12 bases, and the junction held 12 bases outside the gene matches. Germline CDR1 is LGHDT and CDR2 is YNNKEL (reference sequence). This CDR3 contains 13 residues.

This clone showed up just once. The chain combines TRBV27 with TRBJ1-2; D perhaps matches TRBD1 (6 bases). Germline loops: CDR1 MNHEY, CDR2 SMNVEV (reference sequence). V was shortened by 4 bases and J by 4 bases, with 13 bases between the two germline ends. The CDR3 has 14 residues. The CDR3 protein is CASSSSGQAYGYTF. The CDR3 nucleotides are TGTGCCAGCAGTTCCTCGGGACAAGCCTATGGCTACACCTTC.

The rearrangement uses TRBV27 and TRBJ2-2; 11 bases are shared with TRBD2. The CDR3 is 15 amino acids. V was pared by 6 bases and J by 8 bases, with 8 bases of the junction left unmatched. CDR1 MNHEY and CDR2 SMNVEV come from the germline V gene (reference sequence). CDR3 protein: CASSMIAGGKGELFF. CDR3 nucleotides: TGTGCCAGCAGCATGATAGCGGGGGGGAAGGGGGAGCTGTTTTTT.

The chain recombines TRBV6-8 with TRBJ2-3; 11 bases match TRBD1. The germline V gene encodes CDR1 MNHGY and CDR2 SAAAGT. V shed 9 bases and J 5 bases; nucleotides not matched to a gene: 7. This CDR3 has 14 amino acids. Here the CDR3 reads CARPGQGDLDTQYF. DNA for the CDR3: TGTGCCAGGCCGGGACAGGGGGACCTAGATACGCAGTATTTT.

V is TRBV3-1 (or the pseudogene TRBV3-2) and J is TRBJ2-7, with D maybe TRBD1 (6 bases). The CDR3 sequence is 15 residues long. Trimming removed 0 bases at V and 2 bases at J, with 11 bases between. The germline gives CDR1 LGHDT, CDR2 YNNKEL (reference sequence). In DNA form, the CDR3 reads TGTGCCAGCAGCCAAGACCAGACAGGTACCTACGAGCAGTACTTC. This encodes CASSQDQTGTYEQYF.

This clone was detected only once. The gene calls are TRBV12-3 or TRBV12-4 and TRBJ2-1; possibly TRBD1 for D (6 bases). CDR3 length equals 12 residues. V shed 4 bases and J shed 9 bases, with 10 bases lying between them. The CDR3: CASSYRASEQFF. Written as DNA, the CDR3 is TGTGCCAGCAGTTACAGGGCAAGTGAGCAGTTCTTC.

This clone was detected once. The genes are TRBV3-1 (or the pseudogene TRBV3-2) and TRBJ1-6; D is possibly TRBD1 (6 bases). The CDR3 is 17 residues long. Germline CDR1 LGHDT, CDR2 YNNKEL (reference sequence). The V gene lost 1 base and the J gene lost 9 bases, with 19 bases spanning the gap. CDR3 sequence (DNA): TGTGCCAGCAGCCAAGGGAACGCCGGGACATTATCTTCACCCCTCCACTTT. Translated: CASSQGNAGTLSSPLHF.